This T cell receptor beta chain originates from a study of T cell repertoires in cytomegalovirus infection. TCRdb itself ran the reads through MiXCR, one entry per CDR3 protein. The table lists approximately 1,000,000 distinct CDR3 sequences, about a third of them singletons. As regards this clonotype: What it recognizes is unknown.

This receptor was taken from a human donor in good health (CMV status not recorded). Some clones in this sample may be carry-over from other donors' samples. The input for sequencing was cultured CD8+ T cells from PBMCs, taken from culture after CMV antigen stimulation.

The CDR3 sequence is CASSYRVISSPLHF. The CDR3 bases are TGTGCCAGCAGTTACAGGGTGATATCTTCACCCCTCCACTTT. This chain joins TRBV6-5 and TRBJ1-6; no clear D gene. The CDR3 has 14 amino acids. V gave up 2 bases and J gave up 9 bases, with 11 bases separating them. Germline lookup yields CDR1 MNHEY and CDR2 SVGAGI.